This T cell receptor (beta chain) derives from a study of beta chain features in type 1 diabetes. The whole isolated RNA underwent reverse transcription, so sequencing captured expressed TCRB transcripts. Only in-frame clones appear in the TCRdb table, and some are missing; sequencing was by immunoSEQ multiplex PCR. Here the sample spans about 320,000 clones, around 15% being singletons. The CDR3 sequence is 12 residues long. The germline V and J ends were trimmed by 4 bases and 4 bases, with 7 bases remaining between them. CDR1 and CDR2 (germline): KGHSH, LQKENI. Whole-study results and caveats: Diminished insertions and augmented deletions at VDJ junctions characterized type 1 diabetes patients.

Turning to this clone: Its specificity is unknown.

The receptor comes from a man aged 30 to 45 in good health. The specimen sequenced was central memory CD4+ T cells from blood. J is TRBJ2-5 and V is TRBV18; D is perhaps TRBD2 (6 bases). The DNA of the CDR3 is TGTGCCAGCTCACTGGGACTAGAGACCCAGTACTTC. Its translation is CASSLGLETQYF.